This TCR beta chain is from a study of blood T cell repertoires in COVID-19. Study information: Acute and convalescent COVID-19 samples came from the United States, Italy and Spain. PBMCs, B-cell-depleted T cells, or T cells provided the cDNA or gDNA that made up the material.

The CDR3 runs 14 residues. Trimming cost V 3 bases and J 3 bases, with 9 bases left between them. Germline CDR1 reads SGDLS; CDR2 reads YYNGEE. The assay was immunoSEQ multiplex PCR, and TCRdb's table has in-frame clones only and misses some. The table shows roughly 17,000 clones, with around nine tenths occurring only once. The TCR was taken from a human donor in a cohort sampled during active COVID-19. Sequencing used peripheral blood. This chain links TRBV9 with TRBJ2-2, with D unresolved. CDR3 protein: CASSDVSYTGELFF. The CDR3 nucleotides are TGTGCCAGCAGCGATGTCTCGTACACCGGGGAGCTGTTTTTT.